The 11 T cell receptor beta chains reported below all come from one sample, sequenced in a study of cytotoxic CD8 clonotypes in ibrutinib-treated CLL. Measured with immunoSEQ multiplex PCR; TCRdb has only the in-frame clones, and not every one. Among about 140,000 clones listed, more than 75% were seen once. Source: PBMCs, taken after 36 months of ibrutinib treatment. These receptors were obtained from a human donor with chronic lymphocytic leukemia.

J is TRBJ1-2 and V is TRBV7-9, with D maybe TRBD1 (6 bases). CDR1 is SEHNR, CDR2 FQNEAQ, per germline (reference sequence). The CDR3 is made up of 13 amino acids. V was pared by 4 bases and J by 7 bases, with 13 bases between. The CDR3 protein is CASSSQGSPGYTF. The CDR3 DNA is TGTGCCAGCAGCTCACAGGGATCTCCTGGCTACACCTTC.

In its sample, this clone was seen a few times. V gene TRBV7-9 combines with J gene TRBJ2-7; possible D gene TRBD1, 7 bases. CDR1 SEHNR and CDR2 FQNEAQ come from the germline V gene (reference sequence). V was clipped by 5 bases and J by 5 bases, with 19 bases between them. The CDR3 runs 15 residues. The DNA for the CDR3 is TGTGCCAGCAGCGCCCGGCAGGGGGGCATCGACGAGCAGTACTTC. The encoded protein is CASSARQGGIDEQYF.

The chain is built from TRBV7-8 and TRBJ2-2; D uncertain. Germline CDR1 is SGHVS and CDR2 is FQNEAQ. V was pared by 9 bases and J by 5 bases, with 7 bases between. The CDR3 has 11 residues. As DNA, the CDR3 is TGTGCCAGTTGGATGACCGGGGAGCTGTTTTTT. Translating it yields CASWMTGELFF.

The chain joins TRBV15 to TRBJ1-5, with D maybe TRBD1 (5 bases). From germline, CDR1 is LNHNV and CDR2 YYDKDF (reference sequence). The CDR3 is 17 residues long. V shed 2 bases and J shed 2 bases, with 16 bases lying between them. In DNA, the CDR3 is TGTGCCACCAGCAGACTTAGTGACAGCGGGGGCAATCAGCCCCAGCATTTT. It specifies CATSRLSDSGGNQPQHF.

The chain is built from TRBV6-6 and TRBJ2-1, with D possibly matching TRBD2 (5 bases). This CDR3 is 15 amino acids long. In germline, CDR1 is MNHNY, CDR2 SVGAGI (reference sequence). The V end was cut by 5 bases, the J end by 8 bases, with 19 bases between. The CDR3 here is CASSPRVGGSDEQFF. The CDR3 DNA sequence: TGTGCCAGCAGTCCGCGGGTTGGTGGGTCCGATGAGCAGTTCTTC.

The CDR3 DNA follows: TGTGCCAGCAGGAGGTGGAACACTGAAGCTTTCTTT. Translation: CASRRWNTEAFF. V is TRBV9 and J is TRBJ1-1; D unclear. The CDR3 totals 12 residues. CDR1 and CDR2 from the germline V gene are SGDLS and YYNGEE. V shed 5 bases and J shed 1 base, with 6 bases lying between them.

The chain carries TRBV25-1 and TRBJ1-2; TRBD1 aligns across 8 bases. Germline values: CDR1 MGHDK, CDR2 SYGVNS. The trim removed 4 bases at V and 4 bases at J, leaving 2 bases unmatched. This CDR3 has 13 residues. CDR3 residues: CASSGDRSYGYTF. CDR3 DNA: TGTGCCAGCAGTGGGGACAGGAGCTATGGCTACACCTTC.

This chain links TRBV9 with TRBJ2-7; the match to TRBD1 covers 7 bases. The V and J ends lost 0 bases and 4 bases, in that order; junction bases with no gene match: 16. Per germline, CDR1 SGDLS and CDR2 YYNGEE. The CDR3 runs to 18 residues. CDR3 DNA sequence: TGTGCCAGCAGCGTAGGTACAGGGGTGGTGGATATAGAGTACGAGCAGTACTTC. Its protein product is CASSVGTGVVDIEYEQYF.

The J gene is TRBJ1-1, the V gene TRBV14, with D unresolved. Germline-derived CDR1 and CDR2 are SGHDN and FVKESK. The CDR3 spans 13 residues. Trimming pared 4 bases from V and 0 bases from J, leaving 6 bases between. The CDR3 spells CASSPRVNTEAFF. The CDR3 region has the DNA TGTGCCAGCAGCCCCCGGGTGAACACTGAAGCTTTCTTT.

This chain uses TRBV5-6 with TRBJ2-1, with TRBD2 as a possible D gene (6 bases). V lost 6 bases and J 9 bases, leaving 10 bases between the germline ends. CDR1 is SGHDT, CDR2 YYEEEE, per germline. The CDR3 is 11 amino acids. The DNA of the CDR3 is TGTGCCAGCAACTCAGCGGGTGAGCAGTTCTTC. Amino acids: CASNSAGEQFF.

V and J are TRBV7-9 and TRBJ2-5; no reliable D call. CDR1 is SEHNR and CDR2 is FQNEAQ in the germline V gene (reference sequence). This CDR3 is built from 14 residues. The V and J ends lost 0 bases and 2 bases respectively, with 7 bases between them. The CDR3 is CASSLAGLQETQYF. The CDR3 DNA reads TGTGCCAGCAGCTTAGCTGGGCTACAAGAGACCCAGTACTTC.